The clone carrying this T cell receptor beta chain was detected only once. Generated by immunoSEQ multiplex PCR, the TCRdb table keeps only in-frame clones and is missing some. The repertoire holds about 160,000 clones, with roughly 94% as singletons. This CDR3 has 14 residues. Per germline, CDR1 SGDLS and CDR2 YYNGEE. V gave up 0 bases and J gave up 1 base, with 6 bases separating them. This sample was taken from a study of control samples from healthy donors and cancer patients. Sequencing was done on a sample of PBMCs. This clonotype was sampled from a man between 60 and 70 years old with colorectal cancer. V gene TRBV9 combines with J gene TRBJ2-3; D ambiguous. The CDR3 DNA is TGTGCCAGCAGCGTAGAGGCTCGCACAGATACGCAGTATTTT. It yields the protein CASSVEARTDTQYF. Complete variable domain (other parts from reference TRBV9 and TRBJ2-3): DSGVTQTPKHLITATGQRVTLRCSPRSGDLSVYWYQQSLDQGLQFLIQYYNGEERAKGNILERFSAQQFPDLHSELNLSSLELGDSALYFCASSVEARTDTQYFGPGTRLTVL.